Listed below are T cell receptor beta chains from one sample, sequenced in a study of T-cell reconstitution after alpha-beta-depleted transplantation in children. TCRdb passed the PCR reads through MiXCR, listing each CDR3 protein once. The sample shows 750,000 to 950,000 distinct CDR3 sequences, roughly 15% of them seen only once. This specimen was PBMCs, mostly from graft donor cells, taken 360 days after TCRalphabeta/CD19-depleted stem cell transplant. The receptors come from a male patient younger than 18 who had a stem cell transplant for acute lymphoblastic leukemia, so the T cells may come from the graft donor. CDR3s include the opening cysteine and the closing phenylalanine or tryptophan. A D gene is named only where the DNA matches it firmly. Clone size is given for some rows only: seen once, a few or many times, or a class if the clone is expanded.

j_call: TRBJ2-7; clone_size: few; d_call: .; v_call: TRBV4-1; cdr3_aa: CASSQGLVKGLVQQYF; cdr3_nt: TGCGCCAGCAGCCAAGGACTAGTAAAGGGGCTTGTGCAGCAGTACTTC
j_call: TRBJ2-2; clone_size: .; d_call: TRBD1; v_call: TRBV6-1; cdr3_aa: CASRGWTGSTGELFF; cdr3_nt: TGTGCCAGCAGAGGTTGGACAGGGAGCACCGGGGAGCTGTTTTTT
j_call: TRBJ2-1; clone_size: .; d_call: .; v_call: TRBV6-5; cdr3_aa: CASSYSRGVSKYEQFF; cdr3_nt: TGTGCCAGCAGTTACTCGAGGGGAGTTAGTAAATATGAGCAGTTCTTC
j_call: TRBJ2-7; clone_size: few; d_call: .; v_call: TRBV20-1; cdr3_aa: CSARHNKRTYEQYF; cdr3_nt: TGCAGTGCTAGACACAACAAGAGAACCTACGAGCAGTACTTC
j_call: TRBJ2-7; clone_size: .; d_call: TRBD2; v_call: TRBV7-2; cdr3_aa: CASSFHSLLAGHYEQYF; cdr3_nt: TGTGCCAGCAGCTTTCATTCCCTGCTAGCGGGGCACTACGAGCAGTACTTC
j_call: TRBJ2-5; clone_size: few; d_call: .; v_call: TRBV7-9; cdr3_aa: CASSFSQGTETQYF; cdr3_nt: TGTGCCAGCAGCTTTTCACAGGGAACAGAGACCCAGTACTTC
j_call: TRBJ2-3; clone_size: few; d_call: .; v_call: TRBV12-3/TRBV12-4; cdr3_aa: CASSLAGLTNTDTQYF; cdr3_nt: TGTGCCAGCAGTTTAGCGGGACTGACTAACACAGATACGCAGTATTTT
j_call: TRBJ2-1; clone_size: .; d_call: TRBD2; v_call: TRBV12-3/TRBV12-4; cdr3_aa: CASSWLAGLDNEQFF; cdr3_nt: TGTGCCAGCAGTTGGCTAGCGGGACTCGACAATGAGCAGTTCTTC
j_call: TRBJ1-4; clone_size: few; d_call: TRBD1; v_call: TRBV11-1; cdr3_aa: CASSMPTGGATTNEKLFF; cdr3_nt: TGTGCCAGCAGTATGCCGACAGGGGGCGCGACCACTAATGAAAAACTGTTTTTT
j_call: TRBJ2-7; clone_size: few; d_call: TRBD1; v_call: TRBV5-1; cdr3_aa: CASSTAGTGLSYEQYF; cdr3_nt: TGCGCCAGCAGCACTGCCGGGACAGGGCTTTCCTACGAGCAGTACTTC
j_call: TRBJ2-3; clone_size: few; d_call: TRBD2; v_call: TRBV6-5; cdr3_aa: CASLGTSGFTTDTQYF; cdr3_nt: TGTGCCAGCCTCGGGACTAGCGGATTTACCACAGATACGCAGTATTTT
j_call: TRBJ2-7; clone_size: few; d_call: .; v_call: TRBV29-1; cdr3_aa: CSASRRGGAYEQYF; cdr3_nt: TGCAGCGCTTCTCGAAGGGGCGGAGCCTACGAGCAGTACTTC
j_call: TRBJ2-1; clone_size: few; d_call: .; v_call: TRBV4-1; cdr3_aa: CASLLELAPYNEQFF; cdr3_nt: TGCGCCAGCCTCCTAGAACTAGCTCCCTACAATGAGCAGTTCTTC
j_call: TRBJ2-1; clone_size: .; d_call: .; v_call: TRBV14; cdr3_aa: CASSQDRFSTSYFYNEQFF; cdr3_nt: TGTGCCAGCAGCCAAGATAGATTTAGCACTAGTTATTTCTACAATGAGCAGTTCTTC
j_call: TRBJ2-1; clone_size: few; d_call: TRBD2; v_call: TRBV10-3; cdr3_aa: CAIGLAGVKTYNEQFF; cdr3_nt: TGTGCCATCGGGTTAGCGGGAGTGAAGACCTACAATGAGCAGTTCTTC
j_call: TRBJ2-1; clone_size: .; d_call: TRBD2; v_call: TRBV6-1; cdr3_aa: CASLGASGPNNEQFF; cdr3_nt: TGTGCCAGCCTGGGGGCTAGCGGGCCTAACAATGAGCAGTTCTTC
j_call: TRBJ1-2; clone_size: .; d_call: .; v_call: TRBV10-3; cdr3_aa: CAISEFRGDYGYTF; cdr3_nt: TGTGCCATCAGTGAGTTCCGAGGTGACTATGGCTACACCTTC
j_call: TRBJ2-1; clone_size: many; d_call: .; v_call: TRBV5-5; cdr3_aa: CASSFVLASYNEQFF; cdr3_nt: TGTGCCAGCAGTTTTGTATTAGCCTCCTACAATGAGCAGTTCTTC
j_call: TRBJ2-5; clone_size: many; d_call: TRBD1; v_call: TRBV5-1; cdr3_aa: CASSSGQGGTQYF; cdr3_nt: TGCGCCAGCAGCTCCGGACAGGGTGGGACCCAGTACTTC
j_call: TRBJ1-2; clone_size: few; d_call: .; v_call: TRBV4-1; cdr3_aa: CASSLNPANYGYTF; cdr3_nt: TGCGCCAGCAGCCTCAACCCAGCAAACTATGGCTACACCTTC
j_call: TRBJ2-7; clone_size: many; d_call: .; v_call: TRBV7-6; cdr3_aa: CASSLDTSYEQYF; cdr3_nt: TGTGCCAGCAGCTTAGATACGTCCTACGAGCAGTACTTC
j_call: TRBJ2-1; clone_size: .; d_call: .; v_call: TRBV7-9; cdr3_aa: CASSHLRMGSEQFF; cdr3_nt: TGTGCCAGCAGCCATCTCAGGATGGGGAGTGAGCAGTTCTTC